This TCR beta chain is drawn from a study of identical twins. Findings and caveats of the study: Model-predicted out-of-frame TCR alpha sharing fell below observed values in monozygotic twins. One should note that invariant MAIT and iNKT cells could partly confound zero-insertion analyses.

Trimming took 0 bases from V and 4 from J, leaving 4 bases between them. CDR3 length equals 13 residues. Healthy Caucasians alone served as donors. This clonotype was picked up a small number of times. Its antigen is unknown. TCRdb fed the 5' RACE reads into MiXCR, producing one record per CDR3 protein. The sample consists of roughly 350,000 distinct CDR3 sequences, 9% to 15% of them appearing once. The sample was also linked to a second study, of yellow fever vaccine responses in identical twins.

The V gene is TRBV12-3 or TRBV12-4, the J gene TRBJ1-5; D is undetermined. The source material was CD8+ T cells sorted from blood. The TCR comes from a woman aged 18-29 years in good health. The CDR3 reads CASSLAKNQPQHF. In DNA form, the CDR3 reads TGTGCCAGCAGTTTAGCGAAGAATCAGCCCCAGCATTTT.